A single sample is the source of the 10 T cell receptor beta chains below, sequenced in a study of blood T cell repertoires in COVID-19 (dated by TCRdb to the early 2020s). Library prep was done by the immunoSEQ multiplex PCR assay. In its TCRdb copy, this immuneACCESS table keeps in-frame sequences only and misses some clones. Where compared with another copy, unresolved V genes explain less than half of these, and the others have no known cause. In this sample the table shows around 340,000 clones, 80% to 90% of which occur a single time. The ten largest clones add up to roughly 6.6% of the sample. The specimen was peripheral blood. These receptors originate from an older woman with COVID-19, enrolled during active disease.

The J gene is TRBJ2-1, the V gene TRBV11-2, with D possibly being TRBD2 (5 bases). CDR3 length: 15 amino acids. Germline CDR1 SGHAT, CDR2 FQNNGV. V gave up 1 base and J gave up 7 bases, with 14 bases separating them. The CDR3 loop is CASSLAGKHQNEQFF. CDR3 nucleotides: TGTGCCAGCAGCTTAGCGGGGAAGCACCAGAATGAGCAGTTCTTC.

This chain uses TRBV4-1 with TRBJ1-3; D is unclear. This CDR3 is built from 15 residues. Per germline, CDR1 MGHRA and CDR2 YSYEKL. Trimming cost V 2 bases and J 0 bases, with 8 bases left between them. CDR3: CASSQTRYSGNTIYF. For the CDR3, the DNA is TGCGCCAGCAGCCAAACTCGCTACTCTGGAAACACCATATATTTT.

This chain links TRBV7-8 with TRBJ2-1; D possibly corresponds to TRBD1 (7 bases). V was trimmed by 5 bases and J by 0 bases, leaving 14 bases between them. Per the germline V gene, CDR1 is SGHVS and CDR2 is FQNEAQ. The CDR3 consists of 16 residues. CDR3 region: CASSPRDSLSYNEQFF. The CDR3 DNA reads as TGTGCCAGCAGCCCGCGGGACAGCCTCTCCTACAATGAGCAGTTCTTC.

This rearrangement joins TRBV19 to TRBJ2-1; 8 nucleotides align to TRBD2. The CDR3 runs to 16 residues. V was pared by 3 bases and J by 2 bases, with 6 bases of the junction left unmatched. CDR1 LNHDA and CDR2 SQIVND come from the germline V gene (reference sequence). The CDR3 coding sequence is TGTGCCAGTAGTATCGGGCGGGGGGCCACCTACAATGAGCAGTTCTTC. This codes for CASSIGRGATYNEQFF.

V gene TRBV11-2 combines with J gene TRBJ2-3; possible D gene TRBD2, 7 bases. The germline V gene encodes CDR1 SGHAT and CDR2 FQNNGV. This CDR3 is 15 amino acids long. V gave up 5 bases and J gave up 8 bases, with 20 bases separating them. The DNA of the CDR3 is TGTGCCAGCAGCCACCCGGGGGGCAGAGTGGGTACGCAGTATTTT. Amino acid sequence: CASSHPGGRVGTQYF. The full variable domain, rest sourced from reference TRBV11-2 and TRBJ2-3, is EAGVAQSPRYKIIEKRQSVAFWCNPISGHATLYWYQQILGQGPKLLIQFQNNGVVDDSQLPKDRFSAERLKGVDSTLKIQPAKLEDSAVYLCASSHPGGRVGTQYFGPGTRLTVL.

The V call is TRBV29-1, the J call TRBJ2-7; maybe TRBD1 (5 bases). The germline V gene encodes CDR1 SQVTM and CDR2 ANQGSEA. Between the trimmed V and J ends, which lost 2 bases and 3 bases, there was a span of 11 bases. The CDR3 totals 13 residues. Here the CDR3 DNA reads TGCAGCGTTGAATTGGAGACAGACTACGAGCAGTACTTC. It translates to CSVELETDYEQYF.

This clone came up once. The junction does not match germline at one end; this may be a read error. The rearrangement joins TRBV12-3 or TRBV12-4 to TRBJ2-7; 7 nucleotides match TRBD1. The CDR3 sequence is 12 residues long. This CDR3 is CASSEVQDRSSF. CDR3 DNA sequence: TGTGCCAGCAGTGAGGTTCAGGACAGGTCGTCCTTC.

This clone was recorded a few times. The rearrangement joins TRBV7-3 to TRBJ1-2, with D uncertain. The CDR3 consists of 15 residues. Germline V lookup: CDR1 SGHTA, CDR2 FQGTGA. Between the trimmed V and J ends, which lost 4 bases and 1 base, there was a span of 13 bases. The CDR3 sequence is CASSSEQTDNYGYTF. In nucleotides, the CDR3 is TGTGCCAGCAGCTCTGAACAGACCGATAACTATGGCTACACCTTC.

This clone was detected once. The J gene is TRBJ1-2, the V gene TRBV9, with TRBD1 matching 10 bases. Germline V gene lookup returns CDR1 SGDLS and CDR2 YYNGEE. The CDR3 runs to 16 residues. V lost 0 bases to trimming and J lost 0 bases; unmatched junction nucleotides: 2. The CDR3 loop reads CASSVGGTGANYGYTF. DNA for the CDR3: TGTGCCAGCAGCGTAGGGGGGACAGGGGCTAACTATGGCTACACCTTC.

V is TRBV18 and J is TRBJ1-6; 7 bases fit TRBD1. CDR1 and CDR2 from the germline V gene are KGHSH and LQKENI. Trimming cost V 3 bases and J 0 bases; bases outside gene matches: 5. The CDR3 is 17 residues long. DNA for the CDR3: TGTGCCAGCTCACCCCAGGACAGGAGCTCCTATAATTCACCCCTCCACTTT. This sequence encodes CASSPQDRSSYNSPLHF. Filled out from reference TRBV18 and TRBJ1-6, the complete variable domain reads NAGVMQNPRHLVRRRGQEARLRCSPMKGHSHVYWYRQLPEEGLKFMVYLQKENIIDESGMPKERFSAEFPKEGPSILRIQQVVRGDSAAYFCASSPQDRSSYNSPLHFGNGTRLTVT.